This TCR beta chain was identified during a study of CD8+CD57+ T cells in acquired aplastic anemia (dated by TCRdb to the late 2010s). Notes on the research overall: A mean of around 3.2 ug of DNA, ranging from about 0.2 to 27.4 ug, was extracted from sorted CD4+ and CD8+ cells. A CD8+CD57+ expansion meant a frequency higher than the mean frequency seen in healthy subjects.

This clonotype showed up many times. The specificity of this receptor is unknown. No much larger clone exists at a distance of one base, and base qualities are not known. The patients picked for sequencing were ones in whom flow cytometry had shown an expansion of CD8+CD57+ cells. All patients had severe acquired aplastic anemia diagnosed by International Study of Aplastic Anemia and Agranulocytosis and Camitta criteria. Patients had received no therapy at the time of blood sampling. In the study, sorted CD4+ and CD8+ blood T cells from patients with severe aplastic anemia and from healthy subjects underwent deep sequencing of TCR repertoires. In the USA, patient enrollment took place under clinicaltrials.gov protocols 00001620, 01623167, 00001397, 00071045, 00081523 and 00961064. Ficoll-Paque density gradient centrifugation was used to isolate peripheral blood mononuclear cells. CD4+ and CD8+ T cells were sorted by FACS or magnetic beads before DNA extraction.

TCR beta VDJ combination and CDR3 sequence profiling used genomic DNA as the template. An Illumina HiSeq 2000 was the platform used for TCR repertoire sequencing. The paper's processing steps were these. TRBV/TRBJ rearrangement plots, CDR3 size and DJ length profiles, and Simpson's diversity index were used to assess repertoires. Whichever DNA sequence was most abundant in the deep sequencing data was defined as the immunodominant clone. CDR3 amino acid sequences were screened for sharing across subjects and compared with published repertoires and the VDJdb database. TCRdb handled the public reads itself, with Q25 trimming in fastp and clone calling in MiXCR, and kept productive beta chains. One record per CDR3 amino acid sequence lists the most common genes and DNA. The V and J calls here are based on TCRdb, not the publication. The table for this sample lists over 150,000 distinct CDR3 sequences; approximately 48% of them were counted only once. Under 15% of the sample is taken by the ten largest.

Taken from the germline V gene, the CDR1 and CDR2 loops are SGHRS and YFSETQ. The CDR3 runs 18 amino acids, cysteine and phenylalanine included. Of all the DNA, just the CDR3 is kept, 54 bases in frame from base 1. Cut back by 1 base and 10 bases, the V and J ends lie 24 bases apart. The paper's findings and limits, for the study overall: Between patients and healthy controls, no significant difference in CD8+ Simpson's diversity was found (P=0.060). Although roughly 30 CD8+ CDR3 sequences were shared by patients and controls, these sequences appeared highly expressed in patients and within the immunodominant clones of patients.

The TCR was taken from a human donor with aplastic anemia. The sample comprised sorted CD4+, CD8+, or CD8+CD57+ T cells (not recorded which) from PBMCs. The sequence joins TRBV5-1 to TRBJ1-6; the D gene is perhaps TRBD1, on 6 matching bases. The nucleotide sequence is given as TGCGCCAGCAGCTTGTCTCTTTCCCGGGCAGGGGACGACTCACCCCTCCACTTT. Its amino acids are CASSLSLSRAGDDSPLHF.